Listed below are T cell receptor beta chains from one sample, sequenced in a study of OX40 agonist ivuxolimab in advanced cancers. This table comes from immunoSEQ multiplex PCR, and its TCRdb copy is limited to in-frame clones, with some not included. The table shows around 84,000 clones, with 92% occurring only once. The starting material was CD4+ or CD8+ T cells sorted from blood, obtained in a trial of the OX40 agonist ivuxolimab. These receptor sequences come from an adult with an advanced solid tumor such as melanoma, head and neck, liver or kidney cancer. Each CDR3 is given with its conserved first and last residue. The D gene is left open where the match is weak.

d_gene,v_gene,j_gene,CDR3nt,CDR3aa
TRBD1,TRBV30,TRBJ2-1,TGTGCCTGGGGAACGGGACAGGGCTACAATGAGCAGTTCTTC,CAWGTGQGYNEQFF
NA,TRBV30,TRBJ1-4,TGTGCCTGGCGTTACTCCGACACTTCAACTAATGAAAAACTGTTTTTT,CAWRYSDTSTNEKLFF
NA,TRBV7-3,TRBJ1-1,TGTGCCAGCAGCTTTCGACTGGCAGGGAACACTGAAGCTTTCTTT,CASSFRLAGNTEAFF
TRBD1,TRBV30,TRBJ1-3,TGTGCCTGGAGTCCCGGGACAGGGGCTGGAAACACCATATATTTT,CAWSPGTGAGNTIYF
TRBD2,TRBV7-3,TRBJ2-3,TGTGCCAGCAGCTTAATGGGCGGGAGGGCAGATACGCAGTATTTT,CASSLMGGRADTQYF
NA,TRBV4-2,TRBJ2-1,TGTGCCAGCAGCCAGGCCCTACGGGGAGCCTACAATGAGCAGTTCTTC,CASSQALRGAYNEQFF
NA,TRBV9,TRBJ1-1,TGTGCCAGCAGCGTAGGTCCGGATTCAGAAGCTTTCTTT,CASSVGPDSEAFF
NA,TRBV21-1,TRBJ2-7,TGTGCCAGTACACAGTGGGGCTCCTACGAGCAGTACTTC,CASTQWGSYEQYF
NA,TRBV19,TRBJ1-5,TGTGCCAGTAGTATAGTGGAGGGGATCCAGCCCCAGCATTTT,CASSIVEGIQPQHF
NA,TRBV7-9,TRBJ2-3,TGTGCCAGCAGCCAAGGACAGCCCGCCACAGATACGCAGTATTTT,CASSQGQPATDTQYF
NA,TRBV7-2,TRBJ1-2,TGTGCCAGCAGCTTAGTCGCACAATCCTATGGCTACACCTTC,CASSLVAQSYGYTF
TRBD1,TRBV5-8,TRBJ1-5,TGTGCCAGCAGCAAATACAATTCCAGGGGGGAGAGCAATCAGCCCCAGCATTTT,CASSKYNSRGESNQPQHF
NA,TRBV28,TRBJ2-1,TGTGCCAGTGGGAGCTCCTACAATGAGCAGTTCTTC,CASGSSYNEQFF
NA,TRBV4-3,TRBJ2-3,TGCGCCAGCAGCCGCGGCGGGGTCGGGAGCACAGATACGCAGTATTTT,CASSRGGVGSTDTQYF
NA,TRBV4-3,TRBJ2-1,TGCGCCAGCAGCCAAGATAAAGCGTGGACCTACAATGAGCAGTTCTTC,CASSQDKAWTYNEQFF
TRBD1,TRBV13,TRBJ2-7,TGTGCCAGCAGCTATAAACCGGGACAGGGATACGAGCAGTACTTC,CASSYKPGQGYEQYF
NA,TRBV28,TRBJ2-1,TGTGCCAGCAGTTTGACTGACTACAATGAGCAGTTCTTC,CASSLTDYNEQFF
TRBD2,TRBV19,TRBJ2-3,TGTGCCAGTAGTTCACTCGCGGGAGTGGGCACAGATACGCAGTATTTT,CASSSLAGVGTDTQYF
TRBD2,TRBV4-1,TRBJ2-7,TGCGCCAGCAGCCTTTCCGGGACTAGCGACTACGAGCAGTACTTC,CASSLSGTSDYEQYF
TRBD1,TRBV4-3,TRBJ1-1,TGCGCCAGCAGCCAAGTGGACAGGGACGACACTGAAGCTTTCTTT,CASSQVDRDDTEAFF
TRBD1,TRBV27,TRBJ2-2,TGTGCCAGCAGACGAACCAGGACAGGGTATACCGGGGAGCTGTTTTTT,CASRRTRTGYTGELFF
NA,TRBV28,TRBJ2-2,TGTGCCAGCAGTTTACCCGTCGGGGAGCTGTTTTTT,CASSLPVGELFF
TRBD2,TRBV11-3,TRBJ2-2,TGTGCCAGCAGCGGACTAGCGAACACCGGGGAGCTGTTTTTT,CASSGLANTGELFF
NA,TRBV7-9,TRBJ2-1,TGTGCCAGCAGCCCCTGGACAGCGGCCCGAGAGGAGCAGTTCTTC,CASSPWTAAREEQFF
NA,TRBV9,TRBJ2-7,TGTGCCAGCAGCGTAGGCCCTCGTTCCCGGGTCGAGCAGTACTTC,CASSVGPRSRVEQYF
NA,TRBV11-2,TRBJ2-7,TGTGCCAGCAGCTTAAAAGAGTACGAGCAGTACTTC,CASSLKEYEQYF
NA,TRBV7-9,TRBJ2-2,TGTGCCAGCAGCTTCCTAAGTGGTACCGGGGAGCTGTTTTTT,CASSFLSGTGELFF